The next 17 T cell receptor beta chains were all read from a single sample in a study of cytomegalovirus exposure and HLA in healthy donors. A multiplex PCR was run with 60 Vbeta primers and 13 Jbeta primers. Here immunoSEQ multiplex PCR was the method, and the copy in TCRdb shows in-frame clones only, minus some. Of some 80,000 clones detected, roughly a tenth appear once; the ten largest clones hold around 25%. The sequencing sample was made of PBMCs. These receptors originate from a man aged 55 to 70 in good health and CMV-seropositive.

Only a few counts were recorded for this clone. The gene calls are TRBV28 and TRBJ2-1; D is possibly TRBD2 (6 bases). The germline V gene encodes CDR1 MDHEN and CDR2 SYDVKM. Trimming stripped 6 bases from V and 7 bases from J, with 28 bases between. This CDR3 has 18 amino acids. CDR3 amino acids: CASSARPPRGPDPNEQFF. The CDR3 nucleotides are TGTGCCAGCAGCGCCCGCCCCCCGCGGGGACCAGACCCTAATGAGCAGTTCTTC.

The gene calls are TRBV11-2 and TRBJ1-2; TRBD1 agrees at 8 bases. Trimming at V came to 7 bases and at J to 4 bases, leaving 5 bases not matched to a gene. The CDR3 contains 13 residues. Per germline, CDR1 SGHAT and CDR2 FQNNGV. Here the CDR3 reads CASTETGGYGYTF. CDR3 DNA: TGTGCCAGCACCGAAACAGGGGGCTATGGCTACACCTTC.

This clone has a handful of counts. The chain's CDR3 is CASSEPLKRHSYEQYF. CDR3 nucleotides: TGTGCCAGCAGTGAACCCCTGAAGCGGCACTCCTACGAGCAGTACTTC. V is TRBV2 and J is TRBJ2-7, with a weak D call TRBD2 (5 bases). Trimming removed 2 bases at V and 0 bases at J, with 14 bases between. This CDR3 has 16 amino acids. Germline V gene sequence: CDR1 SNHLY, CDR2 FYNNEI.

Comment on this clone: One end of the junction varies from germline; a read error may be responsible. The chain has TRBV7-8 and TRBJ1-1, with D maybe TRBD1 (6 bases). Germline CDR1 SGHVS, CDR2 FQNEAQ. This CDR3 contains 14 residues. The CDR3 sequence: CASSRGHTYTEAFF. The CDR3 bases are TGTGCCAGCAGCAGGGGACACACATACACGGAAGCTTTCTTT.

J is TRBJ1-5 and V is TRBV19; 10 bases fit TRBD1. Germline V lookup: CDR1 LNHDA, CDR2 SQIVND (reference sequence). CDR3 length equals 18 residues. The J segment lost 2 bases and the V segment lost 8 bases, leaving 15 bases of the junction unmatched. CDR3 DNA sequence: TGTGCCAGTGATCCCGGGACAGGGGCCCTTTCGGGCAATCAGCCCCAGCATTTT. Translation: CASDPGTGALSGNQPQHF.

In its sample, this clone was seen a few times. In DNA, the CDR3 is TGTGCCAGCAGTGTGGGACTAGCGGTAGAGACCCAGTACTTC. This translates into CASSVGLAVETQYF. The rearrangement links TRBV6-1 to TRBJ2-5, with TRBD2 matching over 11 bases. The V gene's germline CDR1 is MNHNS and CDR2 SASEGT. The CDR3 runs to 14 residues. Trimming removed 4 bases from V and 4 bases from J; junction bases left unmatched: 2.

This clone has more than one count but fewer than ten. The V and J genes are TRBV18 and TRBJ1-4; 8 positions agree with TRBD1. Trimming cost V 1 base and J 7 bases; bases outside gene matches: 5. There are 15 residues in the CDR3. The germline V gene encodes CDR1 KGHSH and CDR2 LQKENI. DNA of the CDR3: TGTGCCAGCTCACCACGGTCACAGGGGGGTGAAAAACTGTTTTTT. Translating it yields CASSPRSQGGEKLFF.

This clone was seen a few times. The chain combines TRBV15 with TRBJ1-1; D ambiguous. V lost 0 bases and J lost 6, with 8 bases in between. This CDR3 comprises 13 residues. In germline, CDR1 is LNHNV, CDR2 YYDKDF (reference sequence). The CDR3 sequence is CATSRDYNAEAFF. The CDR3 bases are TGTGCCACCAGCAGAGACTATAATGCTGAAGCTTTCTTT.

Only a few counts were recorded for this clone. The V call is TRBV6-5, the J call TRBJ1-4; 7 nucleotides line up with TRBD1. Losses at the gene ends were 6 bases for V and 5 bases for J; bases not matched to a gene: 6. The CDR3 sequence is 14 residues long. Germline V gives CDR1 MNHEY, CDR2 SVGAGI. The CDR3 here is CASSQDRVNEKLFF. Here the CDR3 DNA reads TGTGCCAGCAGCCAAGACAGGGTAAATGAAAAACTGTTTTTT.

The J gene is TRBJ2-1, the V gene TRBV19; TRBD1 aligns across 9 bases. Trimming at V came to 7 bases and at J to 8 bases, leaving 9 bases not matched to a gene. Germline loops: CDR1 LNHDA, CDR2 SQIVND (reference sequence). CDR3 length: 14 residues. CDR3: CASIRGQGYDEQFF. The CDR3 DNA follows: TGTGCCAGTATAAGAGGACAGGGGTACGATGAGCAGTTCTTC. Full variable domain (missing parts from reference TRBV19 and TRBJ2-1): DGGITQSPKYLFRKEGQNVTLSCEQNLNHDAMYWYRQDPGQGLRLIYYSQIVNDFQKGDIAEGYSVSREKKESFPLTVTSAQKNPTAFYLCASIRGQGYDEQFFGPGTRLTVL.

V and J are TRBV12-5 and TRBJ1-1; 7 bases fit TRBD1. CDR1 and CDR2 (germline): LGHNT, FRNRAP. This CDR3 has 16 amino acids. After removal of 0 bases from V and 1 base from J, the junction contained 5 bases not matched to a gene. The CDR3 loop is CASGLVGGPQNTEAFF. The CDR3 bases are TGTGCTAGTGGTTTGGTAGGGGGCCCTCAGAACACTGAAGCTTTCTTT.

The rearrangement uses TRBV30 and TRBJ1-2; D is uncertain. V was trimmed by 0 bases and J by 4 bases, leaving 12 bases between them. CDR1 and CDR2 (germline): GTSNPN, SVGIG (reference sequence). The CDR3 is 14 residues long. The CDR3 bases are TGTGCCTGGAGTGTAGATAATGGGCTCTATGGCTACACCTTC. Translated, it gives CAWSVDNGLYGYTF.

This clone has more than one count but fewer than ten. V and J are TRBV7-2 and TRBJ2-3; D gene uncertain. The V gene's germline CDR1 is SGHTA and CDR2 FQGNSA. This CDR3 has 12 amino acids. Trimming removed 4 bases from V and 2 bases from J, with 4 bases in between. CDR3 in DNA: TGTGCCAGCAGCTACTACACAGATACGCAGTATTTT. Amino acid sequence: CASSYYTDTQYF.

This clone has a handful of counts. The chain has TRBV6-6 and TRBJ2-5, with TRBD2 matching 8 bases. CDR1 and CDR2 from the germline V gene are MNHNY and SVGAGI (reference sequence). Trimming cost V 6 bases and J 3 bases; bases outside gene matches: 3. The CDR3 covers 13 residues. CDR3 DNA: TGTGCCAGCAGGCAACTAGCGGAAGAGACCCAGTACTTC. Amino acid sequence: CASRQLAEETQYF.

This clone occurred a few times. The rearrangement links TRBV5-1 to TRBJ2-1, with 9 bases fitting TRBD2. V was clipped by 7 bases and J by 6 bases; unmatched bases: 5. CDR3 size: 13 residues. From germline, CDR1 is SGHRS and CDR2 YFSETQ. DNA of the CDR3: TGCGCCAGCGAGCGGGAGGACTTCAATGAGCAGTTCTTC. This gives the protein CASEREDFNEQFF.

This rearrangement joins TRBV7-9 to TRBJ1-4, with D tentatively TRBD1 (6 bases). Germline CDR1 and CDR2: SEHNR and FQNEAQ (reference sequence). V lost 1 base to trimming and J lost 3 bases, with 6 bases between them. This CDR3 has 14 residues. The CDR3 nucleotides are TGTGCCAGCAGCTTAGGGACAGCTAATGAAAAACTGTTTTTT. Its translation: CASSLGTANEKLFF.

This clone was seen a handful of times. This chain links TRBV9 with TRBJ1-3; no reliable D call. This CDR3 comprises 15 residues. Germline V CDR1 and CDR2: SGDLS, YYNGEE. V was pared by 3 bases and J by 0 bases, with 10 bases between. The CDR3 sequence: CASSARTGSGNTIYF. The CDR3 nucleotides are TGTGCCAGCAGCGCCCGAACGGGCTCTGGAAACACCATATATTTT.